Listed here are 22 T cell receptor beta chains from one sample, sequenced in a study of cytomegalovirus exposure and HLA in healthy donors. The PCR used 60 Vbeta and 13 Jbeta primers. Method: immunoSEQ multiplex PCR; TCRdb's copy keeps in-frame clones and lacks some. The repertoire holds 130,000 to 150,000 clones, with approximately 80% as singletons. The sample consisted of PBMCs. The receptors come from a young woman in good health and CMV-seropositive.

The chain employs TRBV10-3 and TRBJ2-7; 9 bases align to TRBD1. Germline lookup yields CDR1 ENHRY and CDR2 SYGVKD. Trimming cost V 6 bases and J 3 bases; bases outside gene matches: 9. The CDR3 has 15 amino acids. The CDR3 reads CAISPDRGIIYEQYF. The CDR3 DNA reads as TGTGCCATCAGCCCGGACAGGGGAATCATCTACGAGCAGTACTTC.

Here the CDR3 DNA reads TGTGCCTGGAGTGGGACGGGGGGGTCTTATTCACCCCTCCACTTT. Translated, it gives CAWSGTGGSYSPLHF. This chain links TRBV30 with TRBJ1-6; D may be TRBD1 (5 bases). CDR3 length: 15 amino acids. CDR1 is GTSNPN and CDR2 is SVGIG in the germline V gene (reference sequence). Trimming shortened V by 1 base and J by 8 bases, and 15 bases separated the two germline ends.

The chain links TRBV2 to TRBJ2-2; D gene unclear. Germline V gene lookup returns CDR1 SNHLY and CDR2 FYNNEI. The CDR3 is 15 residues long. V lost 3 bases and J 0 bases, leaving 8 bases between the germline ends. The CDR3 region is CASSEARSNTGELFF. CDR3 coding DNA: TGTGCCAGCAGTGAGGCGCGGTCGAACACCGGGGAGCTGTTTTTT.

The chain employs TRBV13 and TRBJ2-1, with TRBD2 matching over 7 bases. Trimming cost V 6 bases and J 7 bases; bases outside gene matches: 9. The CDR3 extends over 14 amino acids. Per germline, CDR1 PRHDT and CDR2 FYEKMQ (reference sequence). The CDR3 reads CASRAFGGRNEQFF. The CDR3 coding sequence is TGTGCCAGCAGGGCCTTCGGGGGGAGGAATGAGCAGTTCTTC. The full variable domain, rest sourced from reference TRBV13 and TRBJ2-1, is AAGVIQSPRHLIKEKRETATLKCYPIPRHDTVYWYQQGPGQDPQFLISFYEKMQSDKGSIPDRFSAQQFSDYHSELNMSSLELGDSALYFCASRAFGGRNEQFFGPGTRLTVL.

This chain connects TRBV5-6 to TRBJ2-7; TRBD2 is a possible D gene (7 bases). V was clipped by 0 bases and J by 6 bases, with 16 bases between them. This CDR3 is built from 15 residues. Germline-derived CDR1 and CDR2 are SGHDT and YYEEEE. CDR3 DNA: TGTGCCAGCAGCTTGGGGGGGGGCCCGCTGGGCGAGCAGTACTTC. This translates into CASSLGGGPLGEQYF.

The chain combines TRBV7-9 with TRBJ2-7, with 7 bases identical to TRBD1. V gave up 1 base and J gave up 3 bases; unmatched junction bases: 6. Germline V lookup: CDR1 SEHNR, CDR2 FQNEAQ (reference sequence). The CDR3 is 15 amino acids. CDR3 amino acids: CASSLVDRADYEQYF. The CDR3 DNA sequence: TGTGCCAGCAGCTTAGTCGACAGGGCGGACTACGAGCAGTACTTC.

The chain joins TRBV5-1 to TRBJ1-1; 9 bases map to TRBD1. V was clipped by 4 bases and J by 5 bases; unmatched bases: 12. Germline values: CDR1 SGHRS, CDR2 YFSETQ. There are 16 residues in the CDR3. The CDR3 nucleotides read TGCGCCAGCAGCCACCTTCTACAGGGGGCGAGGACTGAAGCTTTCTTT. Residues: CASSHLLQGARTEAFF.

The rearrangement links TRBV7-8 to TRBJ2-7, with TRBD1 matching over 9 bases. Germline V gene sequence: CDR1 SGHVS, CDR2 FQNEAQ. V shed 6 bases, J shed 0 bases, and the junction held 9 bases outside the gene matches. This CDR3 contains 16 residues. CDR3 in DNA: TGTGCCAGCAGGGGACAGGGAACCGCCAACTCCTACGAGCAGTACTTC. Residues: CASRGQGTANSYEQYF.

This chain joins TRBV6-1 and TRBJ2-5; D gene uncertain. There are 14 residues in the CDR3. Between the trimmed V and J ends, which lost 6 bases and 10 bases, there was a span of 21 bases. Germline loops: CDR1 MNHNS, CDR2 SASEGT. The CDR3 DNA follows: TGTGCCAGCAGCACCGGGTCCGCCGGCCGAGGCCAGTACTTC. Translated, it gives CASSTGSAGRGQYF.

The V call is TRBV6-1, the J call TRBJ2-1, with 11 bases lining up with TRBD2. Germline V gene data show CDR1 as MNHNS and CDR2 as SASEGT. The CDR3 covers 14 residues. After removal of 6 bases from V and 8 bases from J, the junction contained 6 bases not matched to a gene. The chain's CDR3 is CASRGTSGVYEQFF. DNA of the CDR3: TGTGCCAGCAGGGGGACTAGCGGCGTCTATGAGCAGTTCTTC.

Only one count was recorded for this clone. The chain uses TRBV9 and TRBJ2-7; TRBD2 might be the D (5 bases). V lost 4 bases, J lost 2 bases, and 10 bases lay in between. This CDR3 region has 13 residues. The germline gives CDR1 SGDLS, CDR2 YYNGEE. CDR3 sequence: CASSPGLTYEQYF. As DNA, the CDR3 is TGTGCCAGCAGCCCGGGGTTAACCTACGAGCAGTACTTC.

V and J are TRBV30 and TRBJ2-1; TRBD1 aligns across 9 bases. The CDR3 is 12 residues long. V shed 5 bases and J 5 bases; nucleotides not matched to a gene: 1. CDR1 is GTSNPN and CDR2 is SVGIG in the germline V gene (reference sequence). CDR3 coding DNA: TGTGCCTGGGGACAGGGGAACAATGAGCAGTTCTTC. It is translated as CAWGQGNNEQFF.

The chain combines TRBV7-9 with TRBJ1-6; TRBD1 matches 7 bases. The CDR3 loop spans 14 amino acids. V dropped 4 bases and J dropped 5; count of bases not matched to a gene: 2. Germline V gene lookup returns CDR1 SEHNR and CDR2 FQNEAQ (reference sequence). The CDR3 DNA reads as TGTGCCAGCAGCTGGGGGACAGATAATTCACCCCTCCACTTT. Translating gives CASSWGTDNSPLHF.

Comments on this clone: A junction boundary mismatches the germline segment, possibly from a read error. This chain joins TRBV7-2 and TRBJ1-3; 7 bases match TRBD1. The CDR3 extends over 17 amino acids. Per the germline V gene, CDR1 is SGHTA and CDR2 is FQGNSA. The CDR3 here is CASRLGVGDRPSGTIYF. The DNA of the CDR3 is TGTGCCAGCAGATTAGGAGTGGGGGACAGACCAAGTGGCACCATATATTTT.

CDR3 region: CASSAATGGNEKLFF. In DNA form, the CDR3 reads TGTGCCAGTAGCGCCGCGACAGGGGGCAATGAAAAACTGTTTTTT. V usage is TRBV19 and J usage is TRBJ1-4; 10 bases align to TRBD1. V was pared by 6 bases and J by 5 bases, with 6 bases of the junction left unmatched. In germline, CDR1 is LNHDA, CDR2 SQIVND (reference sequence). The CDR3 consists of 15 residues.

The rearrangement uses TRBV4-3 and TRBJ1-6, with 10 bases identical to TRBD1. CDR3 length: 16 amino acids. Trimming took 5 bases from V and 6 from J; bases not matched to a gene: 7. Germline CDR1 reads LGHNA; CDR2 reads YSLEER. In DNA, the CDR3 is TGCGCCAGCAGCTTACGACAGGGGGCGCCTAATTCACCCCTCCACTTT. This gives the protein CASSLRQGAPNSPLHF.

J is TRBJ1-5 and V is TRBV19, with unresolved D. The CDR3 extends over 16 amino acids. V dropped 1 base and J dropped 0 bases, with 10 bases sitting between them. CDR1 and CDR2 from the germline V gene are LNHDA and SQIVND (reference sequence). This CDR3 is CASSIANRYSNQPQHF. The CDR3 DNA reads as TGTGCCAGTAGTATAGCTAACCGGTATAGCAATCAGCCCCAGCATTTT.

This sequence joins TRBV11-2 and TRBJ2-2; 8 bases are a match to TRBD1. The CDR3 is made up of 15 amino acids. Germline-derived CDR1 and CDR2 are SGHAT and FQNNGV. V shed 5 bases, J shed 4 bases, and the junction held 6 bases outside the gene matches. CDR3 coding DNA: TGTGCCAGCAGCACCCGACAGGGGACCACCGGGGAGCTGTTTTTT. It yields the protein CASSTRQGTTGELFF.

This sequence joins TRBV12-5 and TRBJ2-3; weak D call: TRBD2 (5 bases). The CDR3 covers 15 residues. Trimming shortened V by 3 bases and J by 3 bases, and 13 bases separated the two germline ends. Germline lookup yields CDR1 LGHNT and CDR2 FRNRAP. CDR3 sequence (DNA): TGTGCTAGTGGTTTCCCCCGGGGAAGTACAGATACGCAGTATTTT. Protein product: CASGFPRGSTDTQYF. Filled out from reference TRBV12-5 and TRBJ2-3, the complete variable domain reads DARVTQTPRHKVTEMGQEVTMRCQPILGHNTVFWYRQTMMQGLELLAYFRNRAPLDDSGMPKDRFSAEMPDATLATLKIQPSEPRDSAVYFCASGFPRGSTDTQYFGPGTRLTVL.

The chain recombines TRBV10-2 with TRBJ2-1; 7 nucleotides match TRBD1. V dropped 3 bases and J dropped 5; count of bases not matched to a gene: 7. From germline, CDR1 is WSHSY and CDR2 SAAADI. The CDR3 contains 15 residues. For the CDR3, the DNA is TGCGCCAGCAGTGACCCCACAGGGGCCGACAATGAGCAGTTCTTC. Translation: CASSDPTGADNEQFF.

This chain's CDR3 is CASSSGLTYRFYF. CDR3 in DNA: TGTGCCAGCAGCTCCGGACTGACCTATCGGTTCTATTTT. This rearrangement joins TRBV11-2 to TRBJ1-3, with no clear D. The CDR3 sequence is 13 residues long. Looked up from germline, CDR1 is SGHAT and CDR2 is FQNNGV. V dropped 4 bases and J dropped 16 bases, with 20 bases sitting between them.

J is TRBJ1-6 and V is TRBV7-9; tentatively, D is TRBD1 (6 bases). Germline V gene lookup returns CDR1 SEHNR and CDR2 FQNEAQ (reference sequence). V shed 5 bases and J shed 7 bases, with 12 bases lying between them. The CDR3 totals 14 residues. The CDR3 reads CASSARGGNSPLHF. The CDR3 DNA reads TGTGCCAGCAGCGCCAGGGGAGGGAATTCACCCCTCCACTTT. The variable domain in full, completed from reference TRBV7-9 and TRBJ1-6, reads DTGVSQNPRHKITKRGQNVTFRCDPISEHNRLYWYRQTLGQGPEFLTYFQNEAQLEKSRLLSDRFSAERPKGSFSTLEIQRTEQGDSAMYLCASSARGGNSPLHFGNGTRLTVT.